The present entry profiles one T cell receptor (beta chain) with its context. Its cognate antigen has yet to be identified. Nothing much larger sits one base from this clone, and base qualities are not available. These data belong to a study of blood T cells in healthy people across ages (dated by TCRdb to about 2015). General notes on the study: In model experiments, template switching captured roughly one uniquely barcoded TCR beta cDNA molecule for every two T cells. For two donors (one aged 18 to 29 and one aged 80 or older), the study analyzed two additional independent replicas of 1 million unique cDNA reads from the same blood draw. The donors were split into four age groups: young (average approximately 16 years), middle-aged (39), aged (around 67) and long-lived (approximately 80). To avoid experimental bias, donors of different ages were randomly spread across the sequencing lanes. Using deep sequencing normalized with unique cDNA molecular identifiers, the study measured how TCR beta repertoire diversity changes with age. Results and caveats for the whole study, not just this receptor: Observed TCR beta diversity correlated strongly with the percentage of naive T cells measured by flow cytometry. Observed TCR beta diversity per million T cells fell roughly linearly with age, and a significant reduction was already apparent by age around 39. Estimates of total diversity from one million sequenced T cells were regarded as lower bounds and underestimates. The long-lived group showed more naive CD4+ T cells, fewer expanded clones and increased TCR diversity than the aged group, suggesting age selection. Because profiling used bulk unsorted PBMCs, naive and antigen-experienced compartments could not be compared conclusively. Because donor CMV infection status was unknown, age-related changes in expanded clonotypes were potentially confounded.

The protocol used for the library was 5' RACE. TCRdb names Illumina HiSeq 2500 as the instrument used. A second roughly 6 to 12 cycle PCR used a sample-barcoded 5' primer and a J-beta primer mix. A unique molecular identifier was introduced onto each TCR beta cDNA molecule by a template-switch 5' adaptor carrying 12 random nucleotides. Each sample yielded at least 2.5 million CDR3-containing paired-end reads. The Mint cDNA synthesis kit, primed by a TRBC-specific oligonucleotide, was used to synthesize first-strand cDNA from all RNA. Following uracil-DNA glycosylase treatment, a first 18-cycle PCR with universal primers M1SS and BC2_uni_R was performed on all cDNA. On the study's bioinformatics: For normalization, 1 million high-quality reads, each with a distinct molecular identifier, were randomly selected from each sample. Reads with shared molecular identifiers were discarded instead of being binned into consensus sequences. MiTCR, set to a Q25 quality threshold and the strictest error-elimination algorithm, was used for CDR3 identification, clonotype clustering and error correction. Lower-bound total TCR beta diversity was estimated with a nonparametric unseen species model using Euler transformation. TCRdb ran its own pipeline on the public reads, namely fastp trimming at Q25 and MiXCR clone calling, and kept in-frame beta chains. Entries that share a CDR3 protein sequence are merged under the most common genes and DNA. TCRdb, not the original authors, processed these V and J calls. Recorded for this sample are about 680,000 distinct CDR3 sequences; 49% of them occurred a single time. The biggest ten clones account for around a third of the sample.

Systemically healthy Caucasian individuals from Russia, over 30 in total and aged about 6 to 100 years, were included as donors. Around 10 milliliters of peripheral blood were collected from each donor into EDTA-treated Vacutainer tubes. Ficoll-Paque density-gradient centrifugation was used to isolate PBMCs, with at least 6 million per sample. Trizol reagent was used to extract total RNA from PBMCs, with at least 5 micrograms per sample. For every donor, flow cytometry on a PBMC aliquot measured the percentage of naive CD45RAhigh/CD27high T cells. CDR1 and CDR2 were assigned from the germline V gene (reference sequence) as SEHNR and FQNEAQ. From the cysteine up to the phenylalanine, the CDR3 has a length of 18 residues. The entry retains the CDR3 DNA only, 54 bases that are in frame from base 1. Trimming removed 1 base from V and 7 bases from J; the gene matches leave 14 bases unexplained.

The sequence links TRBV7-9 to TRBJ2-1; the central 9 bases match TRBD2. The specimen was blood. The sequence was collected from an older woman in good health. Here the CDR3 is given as CASSLVTPGLAWWNEQFF. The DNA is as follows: TGTGCCAGCAGCTTAGTCACGCCGGGACTAGCTTGGTGGAATGAGCAGTTCTTC.